These 20 T cell receptor beta chains share one sample of origin, sequenced in a study of blood T cells in healthy people across ages. A second PCR of 7 to 11 cycles used a sample-barcoded 5' primer and a J-beta primer mix. Via MiXCR, TCRdb re-called the 5' RACE reads, giving one row per CDR3 protein. The sample comprises about 930,000 distinct CDR3 sequences, almost 30% of which are singletons, and around 9.6% rests with the top ten. In addition, the sample was reused for a study of T cells of mothers and their children.

Sequences were obtained from blood. The receptors originated from a middle-aged woman in good health.

A few counts support this clonotype. The chain is built from TRBV27 and TRBJ2-1; 8 bases agree with TRBD1. This CDR3 is 13 amino acids long. Germline values: CDR1 MNHEY, CDR2 SMNVEV (reference sequence). With 6 bases clipped from V and 10 bases from J, the junction kept 8 bases outside the gene matches. CDR3 coding DNA: TGTGCCAGCAGAACGGACAGGGACCACGAGCAGTTCTTC. This codes for CASRTDRDHEQFF.

This clonotype was picked up a small number of times. The J gene is TRBJ1-5, the V gene TRBV7-9; D may be TRBD1 (6 bases). V was clipped by 5 bases and J by 7 bases, with 21 bases between them. CDR1 is SEHNR, CDR2 FQNEAQ, per germline (reference sequence). This CDR3 region has 16 residues. The CDR3 region is CASSASGQGRMQPQHF. CDR3 nucleotide sequence: TGTGCCAGCAGCGCCAGCGGGCAGGGGAGAATGCAGCCCCAGCATTTT.

This clonotype came up many times. This chain joins TRBV10-3 and TRBJ2-4; D is perhaps TRBD1 (5 bases). The V end lost 7 bases, the J end lost 5 bases, and 12 bases lay between the germline ends. Germline CDR1 reads ENHRY; CDR2 reads SYGVKD. The CDR3 length is 13 residues. The DNA for the CDR3 is TGTGCCATCATCCTTCGCAGGGAAAACATTCAGTACTTC. Translating gives CAIILRRENIQYF.

This clonotype has just a few counts. The V gene is TRBV7-9, the J gene TRBJ1-2; 7 bases match TRBD1. The CDR3 totals 17 residues. Germline loops: CDR1 SEHNR, CDR2 FQNEAQ (reference sequence). V gave up 5 bases and J gave up 4 bases; unmatched junction bases: 16. CDR3 in amino acids: CASSLRDSRDSLYGYTF. The CDR3 DNA reads as TGTGCCAGCAGCCTCCGGGATTCCCGGGACAGTCTCTATGGCTACACCTTC.

This clonotype was found many times. V gene TRBV29-1 combines with J gene TRBJ1-1; D may be TRBD1 (6 bases). CDR3 size: 13 residues. CDR1 SQVTM and CDR2 ANQGSEA come from the germline V gene. Trimming cost V 7 bases and J 6 bases, with 18 bases left between them. CDR3 loop: CSGQGGSYSEAFF. CDR3 nucleotides: TGCAGCGGGCAAGGGGGGTCCTACTCTGAAGCTTTCTTT.

This clonotype was seen at least ten times. The chain joins TRBV4-1 to TRBJ2-7; D remains unclear. Deletions cut 3 bases from V and 4 bases from J, with 10 bases between. Germline loops: CDR1 MGHRA, CDR2 YSYEKL. This CDR3 comprises 13 residues. CDR3: CASSHDQTYEQYF. DNA of the CDR3: TGCGCCAGCAGCCACGACCAGACGTACGAGCAGTACTTC.

This clonotype was seen once. The CDR3 end shows no conserved phenylalanine or tryptophan, and so a read error is likely. This sequence joins TRBV6-2 or TRBV6-3 and TRBJ1-5; D may be TRBD1 (5 bases). CDR1 is MNHEY, CDR2 SVGEGT, per germline. The V end lost 7 bases, the J end lost 0 bases, and 7 bases lay between the germline ends. This CDR3 has 13 residues. CDR3 region: CASTGPSNQPQHC. The CDR3 DNA reads TGTGCCAGCACGGGGCCTAGCAATCAGCCCCAGCATTGT.

This clonotype was detected only a few times. J is TRBJ2-4 and V is TRBV14, with TRBD1 identical over 7 bases. With V trimmed by 4 bases and J by 3 bases, 3 bases remained unmatched. CDR1 is SGHDN and CDR2 is FVKESK in the germline V gene. The CDR3 covers 14 residues. CDR3 protein: CASSPDRNKNIQYF. CDR3 DNA sequence: TGTGCCAGCAGCCCGGACAGGAACAAAAACATTCAGTACTTC.

The chain is built from TRBV29-1 and TRBJ2-1; tentatively, D is TRBD1 (5 bases). The CDR3 spans 12 residues. Looked up from germline, CDR1 is SQVTM and CDR2 is ANQGSEA. Trimming cost V 5 bases and J 5 bases, with 10 bases left between them. The CDR3 DNA is TGCAGCGTTTCCAGGGAAGACAATGAGCAGTTCTTC. Encoded protein: CSVSREDNEQFF.

The chain is built from TRBV20-1 and TRBJ1-1; D is possibly TRBD1 (5 bases). Germline CDR1 reads DFQATT; CDR2 reads SNEGSKA (reference sequence). With 7 bases removed from V and 8 bases from J, the gap between germline ends came to 20 bases. The CDR3 spans 13 residues. The CDR3 DNA reads as TGCAGTGAGGGAGGAGATCGGGACGGGGAAGCTTTCTTT. Amino acid sequence: CSEGGDRDGEAFF.

This chain connects TRBV20-1 to TRBJ2-1, with a tentative D call TRBD1 (6 bases). Looked up from germline, CDR1 is DFQATT and CDR2 is SNEGSKA (reference sequence). The CDR3 consists of 16 residues. The ends were cut back, 1 base at V and 0 bases at J, with 13 bases in the middle. This CDR3 is CSARGYRDSSYNEQFF. For the CDR3, the DNA is TGCAGTGCTAGAGGATACAGGGATAGCTCCTACAATGAGCAGTTCTTC.

This clonotype occurred a few times. The chain carries TRBV29-1 and TRBJ2-2; D gene unclear. The ends were cut back, 7 bases at V and 6 bases at J, with 9 bases in the middle. CDR3 length: 11 amino acids. Germline CDR1 reads SQVTM; CDR2 reads ANQGSEA. CDR3 loop: CSGHGSGELFF. In DNA form, the CDR3 reads TGCAGCGGCCACGGATCCGGGGAGCTGTTTTTT.

This clonotype was seen only a few times. The V gene is TRBV7-9, the J gene TRBJ2-7; D might be TRBD1 (8 bases). The CDR3 is 16 residues long. Trimming left V 0 bases short and J 3 bases short, with 15 bases between. Germline V lookup: CDR1 SEHNR, CDR2 FQNEAQ (reference sequence). CDR3 sequence reads: CASSLAGQGGYYEQYF. CDR3 nucleotides: TGTGCCAGCAGCTTAGCTGGACAGGGAGGGTACTACGAGCAGTACTTC.

This clonotype was detected only a few times. The gene calls are TRBV7-2 and TRBJ1-6; D may be TRBD1 (5 bases). CDR3 length equals 15 residues. Trimming stripped 1 base from V and 7 bases from J, with 11 bases between. Germline values: CDR1 SGHTA, CDR2 FQGNSA. The CDR3 loop reads CASSLGPGTNSPLHF. DNA for the CDR3: TGTGCCAGCAGCTTAGGCCCCGGGACCAATTCACCCCTCCACTTT.

This clonotype was counted between two and nine times. The rearrangement links TRBV4-1 to TRBJ1-2; the D is unclear. This CDR3 spans 14 amino acids. Germline V gene sequence: CDR1 MGHRA, CDR2 YSYEKL. V gave up 1 base and J gave up 7 bases, with 13 bases separating them. CDR3 in amino acids: CASSQVPGAGGYTF. The CDR3 DNA follows: TGCGCCAGCAGCCAAGTTCCAGGCGCGGGTGGCTACACCTTC.

This clonotype was detected many times. The V call is TRBV5-1, the J call TRBJ2-5, with 14 bases fitting TRBD2. With 4 bases clipped from V and 0 bases from J, the junction kept 8 bases outside the gene matches. The CDR3 loop spans 18 amino acids. Germline V CDR1 and CDR2: SGHRS, YFSETQ. The CDR3 DNA sequence: TGCGCCAGCAGCGGCTGGACTAGCGGGGGGCCCAACCAAGAGACCCAGTACTTC. It encodes CASSGWTSGGPNQETQYF.

Remarks on this clonotype: Being one base from a much bigger clone, this may be a read error. The rearrangement joins TRBV4-1 to TRBJ2-1; D unclear. CDR1 and CDR2 (germline): MGHRA, YSYEKL. The CDR3 loop spans 14 amino acids. The V gene lost 8 bases and the J gene lost 10 bases, with 21 bases spanning the gap. The CDR3 sequence: CASAMGSGSYEQFF. CDR3 bases: TGCGCCAGCGCCATGGGGTCCGGCTCCTACGAGCAGTTCTTC.

This clonotype was recorded a few times. The chain recombines TRBV3-1 with TRBJ2-1, with 8 bases identical to TRBD2. V shed 2 bases and J 6 bases; nucleotides not matched to a gene: 15. Germline loops: CDR1 LGHDT, CDR2 YNNKEL (reference sequence). The CDR3 totals 18 residues. The CDR3 sequence is CASSQPFAGLGLGNEQFF. The DNA for the CDR3 is TGTGCCAGCAGCCAACCCTTCGCGGGACTAGGATTGGGCAATGAGCAGTTCTTC.

This clonotype was picked up a small number of times. The junction differs from germline at one of its ends, possibly a read error. J is TRBJ1-2 and V is TRBV4-3; D ambiguous. The CDR3 sequence is 15 residues long. The germline CDR1 and CDR2 sequences are LGHNA and YSLEER. DNA for the CDR3: TGCACCAGCAGCCAAGATAGAACGTACGACTATGGCTACACCTTC. It is translated as CTSSQDRTYDYGYTF.

As concerns this clonotype: A much larger clone lies one base from this, so it may be a read error. J is TRBJ2-6 and V is TRBV10-3; D possibly corresponds to TRBD1 (5 bases). Germline V CDR1 and CDR2: ENHRY, SYGVKD. CDR3 length: 13 amino acids. The CDR3: CAISAAGANVRTF. The CDR3 DNA reads as TGTGCCATCAGTGCGGCTGGGGCCAACGTCCGGACTTTC.